This is a list of T cell receptor beta chains from one sample in a study of blood T cell repertoires in COVID-19. Profiled with immunoSEQ multiplex PCR; TCRdb holds only in-frame clones, not every one. The table shows about 150,000 clones, with 89% occurring only once. The sequencing sample was made of peripheral blood. The receptors shown here come from a man in his 60s with acute or convalescent COVID-19. Both conserved end residues are part of each CDR3. The D gene is left open where the match is weak. Not all rows give a size; the values are once, few, many and, for expanded clones, a class.

size: many; J: TRBJ1-2; V: TRBV19; D: .; DNA: TGTGCCAGTAGATCGGAGGCGGGGGCAGGGTATGGCTACACCTTC; CDR3: CASRSEAGAGYGYTF
size: .; J: TRBJ1-2; V: TRBV6-1; D: .; DNA: TGTGCCAGCAGTGAAACAGGGCTGGGCTACACCTTC; CDR3: CASSETGLGYTF
size: .; J: TRBJ1-4; V: TRBV11-2; D: .; DNA: TGTGCCAGCAGTCGCAGGCAAGCAACTAATGAAAAACTGTTTTTT; CDR3: CASSRRQATNEKLFF
size: .; J: TRBJ1-2; V: TRBV5-1; D: .; DNA: TGCGCCAGCAGCCCTGGACAGTTTGACTATGGCTACACCTTC; CDR3: CASSPGQFDYGYTF
size: .; J: TRBJ2-3; V: TRBV7-2; D: .; DNA: TGTGCCAGCAGCCCAGGGGGGTATGGGACAGATACGCAGTATTTT; CDR3: CASSPGGYGTDTQYF
size: .; J: TRBJ2-7; V: TRBV5-6; D: .; DNA: TGTGCCAGCAGCTTGGGACAGACGATTCAGGGATACGAGCAGTACTTC; CDR3: CASSLGQTIQGYEQYF
size: .; J: TRBJ1-1; V: TRBV11-2; D: TRBD1; DNA: TGTGCCAGCAGTTGGGGCTACAGGGGGGTCACTGAAGCTTTCTTT; CDR3: CASSWGYRGVTEAFF
size: few; J: TRBJ1-1; V: TRBV19; D: TRBD1; DNA: TGTGCCAGTAGTCGCGGCAGGGGGAGCACTGAAGCTTTCTTT; CDR3: CASSRGRGSTEAFF
size: .; J: TRBJ2-2; V: TRBV7-8; D: .; DNA: TGTGCCAGCAGCCCGCGGGGACCCGCAACTTCGAACACCGGGGAGCTGTTTTTT; CDR3: CASSPRGPATSNTGELFF
size: .; J: TRBJ1-4; V: TRBV18; D: TRBD1; DNA: TGTGCCAGCTCACAAAGACAGGGTGAAAAACTGTTTTTT; CDR3: CASSQRQGEKLFF
size: .; J: TRBJ1-3; V: TRBV6-5; D: .; DNA: TGTGCCAGCAGTTACCGACAGATGGCTGGAAACACCATATATTTT; CDR3: CASSYRQMAGNTIYF
size: .; J: TRBJ1-5; V: TRBV10-3; D: TRBD1; DNA: TGTGCCATCAGTGATGCTGCCTGGACAGGGGACAATCAGCCCCAGCATTTT; CDR3: CAISDAAWTGDNQPQHF
size: .; J: TRBJ2-7; V: TRBV6-5; D: TRBD1; DNA: TGTGCCAGCAGGCCAGGGACAGCCACCTACGAGCAGTACTTC; CDR3: CASRPGTATYEQYF
size: .; J: TRBJ2-1; V: TRBV7-6; D: .; DNA: TGTGCCAGCAGCTCCAGGGTACCTGAGCAGTTCTTC; CDR3: CASSSRVPEQFF
size: few; J: TRBJ2-2; V: TRBV12-3/TRBV12-4; D: .; DNA: TGTGCCAGCAGTGCAGGATTCCGAGGGGAGCTGTTTTTT; CDR3: CASSAGFRGELFF
size: .; J: TRBJ1-1; V: TRBV4-1; D: .; DNA: TGCGCCAGCAGCCAATCTGGCAGGACTAACACTGAAGCTTTCTTT; CDR3: CASSQSGRTNTEAFF